The clone carrying this T cell receptor beta chain was found many times. The data were obtained in a study of T cells in Graves' hyperthyroidism and ophthalmopathy. Study at large: Peripheral blood was secured at the point of initial diagnosis, before any treatment.

RNA transcripts provided the source from which TCR beta CDR3 regions were amplified. With the HTBI primer set, the TCR CDR3 went through a first round of RT-PCR. TCRdb processed the multiplex PCR reads anew with MiXCR; each CDR3 protein has one entry. The repertoire holds 500,000 to 650,000 distinct CDR3 sequences, with 17% as singletons. The V and J ends lost 4 bases and 7 bases respectively, with 20 bases between them. The germline gives CDR1 MNHEY, CDR2 SMNVEV (reference sequence). The length of the CDR3 is 17 residues. The source material was blood. The clonotype originates from a woman between 18 and 29 years old with Graves' ophthalmopathy. The chain is built from TRBV27 and TRBJ1-6, with D perhaps TRBD1 (5 bases). CDR3 nucleotides: TGTGCCAGCAGTTCGCTCTCGAGGGGATCGGGGAATTCACCCCTCCACTTT. Translating it yields CASSSLSRGSGNSPLHF.